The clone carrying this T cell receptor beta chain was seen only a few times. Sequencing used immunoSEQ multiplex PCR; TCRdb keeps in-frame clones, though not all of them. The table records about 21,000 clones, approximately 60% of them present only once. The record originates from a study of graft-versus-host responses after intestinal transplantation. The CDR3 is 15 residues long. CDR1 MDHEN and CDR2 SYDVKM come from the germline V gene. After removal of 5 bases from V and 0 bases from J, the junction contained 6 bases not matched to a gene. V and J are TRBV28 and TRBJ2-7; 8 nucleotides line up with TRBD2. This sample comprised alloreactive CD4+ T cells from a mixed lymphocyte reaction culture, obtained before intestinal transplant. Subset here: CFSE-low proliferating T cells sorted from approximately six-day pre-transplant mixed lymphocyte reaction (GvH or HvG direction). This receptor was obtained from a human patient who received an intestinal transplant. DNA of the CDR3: TGTGCCAGCAGTCCCCCGGGGGGGAGCTCCTACGAGCAGTACTTC. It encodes CASSPPGGSSYEQYF.